This TCR beta chain emerged from a study of OX40 agonist ivuxolimab in advanced cancers. Whole-study context: Hepatocellular carcinoma, melanoma, renal cell or head and neck cancer occurred in dose-escalation patients.

The data were produced by immunoSEQ multiplex PCR, yet TCRdb's version contains in-frame clones alone and is incomplete. The sample includes 20,000 to 30,000 clones, around 80% seen only once; the top ten take 1.4% to 1.5%. Germline loops: CDR1 MNHEY, CDR2 SVGAGI. V lost 1 base, J lost 5 bases, and 12 bases lay in between. The CDR3 is 15 amino acids. The TCR comes from an adult with an advanced solid tumor such as melanoma, head and neck, liver or kidney cancer. The gene calls are TRBV6-5 and TRBJ2-1; tentative D call: TRBD1 (6 bases). The sample was CD4+ or CD8+ T cells sorted from blood, taken in a trial of the OX40 agonist ivuxolimab. The chain's CDR3 is CASSYYGTSNNEQFF. CDR3 in DNA: TGTGCCAGCAGTTACTACGGGACAAGCAACAATGAGCAGTTCTTC.